Below, 10 T cell receptor beta chains from the same sample are listed, as sequenced in a study of chemoradiotherapy in HPV16-positive cancers. The method was immunoSEQ multiplex PCR; TCRdb's version includes in-frame clones alone and lacks a portion of them. The sample has around 8,000 clones; around 76% are singletons. The specimen was taken from a patient who underwent chemoradiotherapy. These receptor sequences come from a human donor with HPV-associated anogenital cancer.

This chain connects TRBV19 to TRBJ1-3; D not resolved. Germline CDR1 reads LNHDA; CDR2 reads SQIVND (reference sequence). The CDR3 is 13 amino acids. V gave up 7 bases and J gave up 9 bases, with 16 bases separating them. The CDR3 DNA reads TGTGCCAGTACCGAGACAACCCTCGGCACCATATATTTT. This codes for CASTETTLGTIYF.

The chain combines TRBV25-1 with TRBJ2-5, with 8 bases aligning to TRBD2. Germline CDR1 and CDR2: MGHDK and SYGVNS. Trimming took 1 base from V and 5 from J; bases not matched to a gene: 9. This CDR3 comprises 16 residues. The CDR3 loop is CASSESGAGVKETQYF. CDR3 bases: TGTGCCAGCAGTGAATCCGGAGCGGGAGTAAAGGAGACCCAGTACTTC.

This clone was seen a handful of times. This chain connects TRBV4-2 to TRBJ2-6; TRBD1 is a possible D gene (6 bases). The V gene's germline CDR1 is LGHNA and CDR2 YNFKEQ. Trimming took 1 base from V and 0 from J, leaving 10 bases between them. There are 17 residues in the CDR3. This CDR3 reads CASSQAGDSSGANVLTF. CDR3 nucleotide sequence: TGTGCCAGCAGCCAAGCAGGGGATAGCTCTGGGGCCAACGTCCTGACTTTC.

This clone was observed once. J is TRBJ1-1 and V is TRBV7-9; weak D call: TRBD1 (5 bases). The germline V gene encodes CDR1 SEHNR and CDR2 FQNEAQ (reference sequence). V was pared by 0 bases and J by 5 bases, with 16 bases between. The CDR3 has 16 amino acids. The CDR3 loop is CASSLAGPGLGTEAFF. Here the CDR3 DNA reads TGTGCCAGCAGCTTAGCAGGCCCGGGGCTAGGGACTGAAGCTTTCTTT.

The J gene is TRBJ2-1, the V gene TRBV6-5, with 8 bases aligning to TRBD2. Germline CDR1 is MNHEY and CDR2 is SVGAGI. With 4 bases clipped from V and 9 bases from J, the junction kept 8 bases outside the gene matches. This CDR3 contains 14 residues. The CDR3 DNA reads as TGTGCCAGCAGTTTGAACGGGGGGGCGATTGAGCAGTTCTTC. Translation gives CASSLNGGAIEQFF.

This clone is large. CDR3: CASGGDRGTYNEKLFF. DNA for the CDR3: TGTGCCAGCGGGGGGGACAGGGGAACTTATAATGAAAAACTGTTTTTT. V gene TRBV7-9 combines with J gene TRBJ1-4; 10 positions agree with TRBD1. The trim removed 8 bases at V and 4 bases at J, leaving 10 bases unmatched. The germline CDR1 and CDR2 sequences are SEHNR and FQNEAQ (reference sequence). This CDR3 region has 16 residues. The variable domain in full, completed from reference TRBV7-9 and TRBJ1-4, reads DTGVSQNPRHKITKRGQNVTFRCDPISEHNRLYWYRQTLGQGPEFLTYFQNEAQLEKSRLLSDRFSAERPKGSFSTLEIQRTEQGDSAMYLCASGGDRGTYNEKLFFGSGTQLSVL.

The rearrangement links TRBV9 to TRBJ2-3; 12 bases align to TRBD2. In germline, CDR1 is SGDLS, CDR2 YYNGEE. The CDR3 spans 20 residues. V was pared by 0 bases and J by 3 bases, with 14 bases of the junction left unmatched. The CDR3 spells CASSVVPLAGGMLGTDTQYF. The CDR3 DNA follows: TGTGCCAGCAGCGTAGTTCCCCTAGCGGGGGGGATGTTAGGGACAGATACGCAGTATTTT.

The gene calls are TRBV6-5 and TRBJ1-1; 8 nucleotides agree with TRBD1. J gave up 6 bases and V 7 bases, and 10 bases lay outside the gene matches. Germline V gives CDR1 MNHEY, CDR2 SVGAGI. This CDR3 spans 14 amino acids. DNA for the CDR3: TGTGCCAGCACCGGAGGGCAGGGGGCCTCTGAAGCTTTCTTT. Translation gives CASTGGQGASEAFF.

A few counts support this clone. The chain combines TRBV9 with TRBJ2-1; D possibly corresponds to TRBD2 (5 bases). This CDR3 spans 15 amino acids. V was shortened by 3 bases and J by 0 bases, with 10 bases between the two germline ends. Germline CDR1 reads SGDLS; CDR2 reads YYNGEE. In nucleotides, the CDR3 is TGTGCCAGCAGCGCATCAAGCGGCTCCTACAATGAGCAGTTCTTC. Its translation: CASSASSGSYNEQFF.

V is TRBV4-2 and J is TRBJ1-4; D is possibly TRBD1 (5 bases). CDR3 length equals 16 residues. Trimming pared 2 bases from V and 2 bases from J, leaving 12 bases between. Germline CDR1 and CDR2: LGHNA and YNFKEQ. Here the CDR3 DNA reads TGTGCCAGCAGCCAAAACACAGGTGACACTAATGAAAAACTGTTTTTT. Translation gives CASSQNTGDTNEKLFF.